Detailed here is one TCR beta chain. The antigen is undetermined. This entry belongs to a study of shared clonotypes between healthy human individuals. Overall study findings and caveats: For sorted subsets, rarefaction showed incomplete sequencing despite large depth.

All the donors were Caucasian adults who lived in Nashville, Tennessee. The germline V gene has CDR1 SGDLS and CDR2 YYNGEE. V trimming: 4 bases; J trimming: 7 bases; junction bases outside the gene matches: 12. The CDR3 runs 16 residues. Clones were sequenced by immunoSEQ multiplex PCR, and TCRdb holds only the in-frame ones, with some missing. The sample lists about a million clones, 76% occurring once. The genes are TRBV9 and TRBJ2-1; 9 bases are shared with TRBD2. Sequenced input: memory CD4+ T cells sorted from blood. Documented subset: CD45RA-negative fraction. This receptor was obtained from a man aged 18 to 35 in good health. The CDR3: CASSFKQGLALNEQFF. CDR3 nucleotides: TGTGCCAGCAGCTTCAAACAAGGACTAGCGCTTAATGAGCAGTTCTTC.